Following are 2 T cell receptor beta chains from one sample sequenced in a study of graft-versus-host responses after intestinal transplantation. These TCRs' antigens remain unknown. Sequencing used immunoSEQ multiplex PCR; TCRdb keeps in-frame clones, though not all of them. The repertoire includes around 100,000 clones, roughly 93% of them detected once, and more than 0.95% sits in the top ten. The specimen was unstimulated CD8+ T cells sorted from spleen or lymph node cells, collected before intestinal transplant. These receptors all stem from a human donor who received an intestinal transplant.

For the CDR3, the DNA is TGTGCCAGCGGTTTAGGGACAGCCCACTACGAGCAGTACTTC. Protein product: CASGLGTAHYEQYF. This sequence joins TRBV6-5 and TRBJ2-7, with 7 bases matching TRBD1. J lost 3 bases, V lost 8 bases, and 10 bases had no gene match. Germline CDR1 and CDR2: MNHEY and SVGAGI. CDR3 length equals 14 residues.

The chain is built from TRBV11-3 and TRBJ2-2, with 16 positions matching TRBD2. The germline V gene has CDR1 SGHNT and CDR2 YENEEA. The V and J ends lost 3 bases and 6 bases, in that order; junction bases with no gene match: 4. This CDR3 has 17 amino acids. The CDR3 here is CASSFGTSGGAAGELFF. The CDR3 nucleotides read TGTGCCAGCAGCTTTGGGACTAGCGGGGGGGCAGCCGGGGAGCTGTTTTTT.